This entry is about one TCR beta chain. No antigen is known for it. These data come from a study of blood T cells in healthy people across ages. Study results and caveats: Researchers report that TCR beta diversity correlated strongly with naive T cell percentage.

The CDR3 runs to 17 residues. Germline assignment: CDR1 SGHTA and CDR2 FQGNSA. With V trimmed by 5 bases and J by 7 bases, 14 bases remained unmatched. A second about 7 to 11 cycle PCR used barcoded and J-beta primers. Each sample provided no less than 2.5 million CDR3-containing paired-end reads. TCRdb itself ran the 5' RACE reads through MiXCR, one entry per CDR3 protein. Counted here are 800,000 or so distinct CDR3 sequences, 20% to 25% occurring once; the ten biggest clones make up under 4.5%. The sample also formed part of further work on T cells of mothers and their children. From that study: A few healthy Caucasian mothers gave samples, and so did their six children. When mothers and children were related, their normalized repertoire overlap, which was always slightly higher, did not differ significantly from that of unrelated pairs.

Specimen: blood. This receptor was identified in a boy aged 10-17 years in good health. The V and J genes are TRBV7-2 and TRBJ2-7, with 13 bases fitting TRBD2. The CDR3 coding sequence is TGTGCCAGCAGCCTGCGCCACAAAACTAGCGGGAGGGGGGAGCAGTACTTC. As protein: CASSLRHKTSGRGEQYF.